The sequence of this T cell receptor beta chain was determined in a study of CD8+CD57+ T cells in acquired aplastic anemia. Study details: Roughly 3 ug was the average amount of DNA from sorted CD4+ and CD8+ cells.

Genomic DNA constituted the template upon which TCR beta VDJ and CDR3 profiling was performed. MiXCR, run by TCRdb on the reads, gives a single entry per CDR3 protein. The sample has 150,000 to 200,000 distinct CDR3 sequences, about 64% seen once. Germline trimming cut 8 bases from V and 7 bases from J; bases unmatched to any gene: 4. The CDR3 is made up of 12 amino acids. Germline V CDR1 and CDR2: SGHTA, FQGNSA. Study observations and caveats: CD8+ Simpson's diversity showed no significant patient-control difference. Some 31 shared CD8+ CDR3s appeared highly expressed within patients' immunodominant clones.

About this clonotype itself: No antigen is known for it.

The chain combines TRBV7-2 with TRBJ2-7; 11 bases align to TRBD1. Sequencing input: sorted CD4+, CD8+, or CD8+CD57+ T cells (not recorded which) from PBMCs. The source of this sequence is a human donor with severe aplastic anemia or a healthy control (not recorded which). The CDR3, as DNA: TGTGCCAGCCGGACAGGGGGCTTAGAGCAGTACTTC. Translated, it gives CASRTGGLEQYF.